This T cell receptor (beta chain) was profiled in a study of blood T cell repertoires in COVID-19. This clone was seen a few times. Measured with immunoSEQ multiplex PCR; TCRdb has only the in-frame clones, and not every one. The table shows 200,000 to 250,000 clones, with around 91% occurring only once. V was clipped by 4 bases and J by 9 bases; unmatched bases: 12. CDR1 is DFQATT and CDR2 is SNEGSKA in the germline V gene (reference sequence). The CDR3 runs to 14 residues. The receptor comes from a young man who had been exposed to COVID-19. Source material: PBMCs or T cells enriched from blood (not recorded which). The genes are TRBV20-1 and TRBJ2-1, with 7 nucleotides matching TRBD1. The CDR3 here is CSATDDREVSEQFF. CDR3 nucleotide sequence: TGCAGTGCTACTGATGACAGGGAAGTAAGTGAGCAGTTCTTC.